The clone carrying this T cell receptor (beta chain) has a handful of counts. Its antigen is unidentified. The study profiled TCR beta VDJ and CDR3 using genomic DNA as template. MiXCR, run by TCRdb on the reads, gives a single entry per CDR3 protein. The profile shows roughly 290,000 distinct CDR3 sequences, 45% to 65% of them singletons. This entry is derived from a study of CD8+CD57+ T cells in acquired aplastic anemia. Study observations and caveats: CD8+ Simpson's diversity showed no significant patient-control difference.

CDR1 SQVTM and CDR2 ANQGSEA come from the germline V gene. With 7 bases clipped from V and 3 bases from J, the junction kept 7 bases outside the gene matches. The CDR3 is 13 residues long. All patients picked for sequencing had shown, by flow cytometry, an expansion of CD8+CD57+ cells. The source is a human donor with aplastic anemia. This chain connects TRBV29-1 to TRBJ2-7; 9 bases are a match to TRBD1. The sample comprised sorted CD4+, CD8+, or CD8+CD57+ T cells (not recorded which) from PBMCs. This CDR3 is CSGAVGQGYEQYF. The CDR3 nucleotides read TGCAGCGGTGCGGTGGGACAGGGCTACGAGCAGTACTTC.